The 16 T cell receptor beta chains below were found in one sample sequenced in a study of CD8 T cells in ankylosing spondylitis. One entry per CDR3 protein results from TCRdb running MiXCR on the 5' RACE reads. The table records under 120,000 distinct CDR3 sequences, under 30% of them present only once. Source material: synovial fluid, either unsorted or a sorted T cell fraction (not recorded which). The receptors come from a male donor with ankylosing spondylitis.

This clonotype has at least ten counts. The chain carries TRBV20-1 and TRBJ2-2; D is unclear. The CDR3 length is 14 residues. In germline, CDR1 is DFQATT, CDR2 SNEGSKA (reference sequence). V was cut by 1 base and J by 1 base, with 7 bases left in between. CDR3 coding DNA: TGCAGTGCTAGAGCCTACAGGAACACCGGGGAGCTGTTTTTT. It translates to CSARAYRNTGELFF.

V and J are TRBV19 and TRBJ2-2, with D tentatively TRBD2 (5 bases). CDR3 length: 15 amino acids. CDR1 and CDR2 (germline): LNHDA, SQIVND (reference sequence). The germline V and J ends were trimmed by 6 bases and 0 bases, with 11 bases remaining between them. The DNA of the CDR3 is TGTGCCAGTAGCCGCGGGCGGGCGAACACCGGGGAGCTGTTTTTT. As protein: CASSRGRANTGELFF.

This clonotype was observed at least ten times. The chain joins TRBV20-1 to TRBJ1-2, with D unresolved. Germline-derived CDR1 and CDR2 are DFQATT and SNEGSKA (reference sequence). The V end was cut by 3 bases, the J end by 2 bases, with 7 bases between. The CDR3 runs 12 residues. The CDR3 region has the DNA TGCAGTGCTAGGCCAGGAAACTATGGCTACACCTTC. This sequence encodes CSARPGNYGYTF.

This clonotype showed up just a few times. For the CDR3, the DNA is TGTGCCACCAGTGATTTGTTGCGGGGTATCAATGAGCAGTTCTTC. The encoded protein is CATSDLLRGINEQFF. V gene TRBV24-1 combines with J gene TRBJ2-1; D possibly corresponds to TRBD2 (6 bases). V was shortened by 0 bases and J by 6 bases, with 11 bases between the two germline ends. The germline gives CDR1 KGHDR, CDR2 SFDVKD. The CDR3 sequence is 15 residues long.

The chain couples TRBV20-1 to TRBJ2-1, with TRBD2 identical over 14 bases. The germline V gene has CDR1 DFQATT and CDR2 SNEGSKA (reference sequence). Trimming removed 5 bases from V and 8 bases from J; junction bases left unmatched: 17. This CDR3 is built from 18 residues. CDR3: CSADPGLAGAKGNDEQFF. The CDR3 DNA follows: TGCAGTGCTGATCCGGGACTAGCGGGAGCAAAGGGTAACGATGAGCAGTTCTTC.

In DNA, the CDR3 is TGTGCCAGCTCACAGGCCGCCGGGTACGAGCAGTACTTC. Protein sequence: CASSQAAGYEQYF. V and J are TRBV18 and TRBJ2-7; D not resolved. V dropped 4 bases and J dropped 4 bases, with 11 bases sitting between them. Germline assignment: CDR1 KGHSH and CDR2 LQKENI. The length of the CDR3 is 13 residues.

In the case of this clonotype: Because the CDR3's place on the DNA is in doubt, the DNA is left out and the CDR3 is given as listed by TCRdb. V usage is TRBV12-3 or TRBV12-4 and J usage is TRBJ1-2; the DNA was not used to check the table's D call, TRBD1. The CDR3 is 12 amino acids in total, end residues counted. The CDR3 spells CASSFFGAGYTF.

The chain employs TRBV7-2 and TRBJ1-2, with D perhaps matching TRBD1 (5 bases). This CDR3 is 15 amino acids long. The germline V gene has CDR1 SGHTA and CDR2 FQGNSA. Trimming stripped 1 base from V and 4 bases from J, with 13 bases between. CDR3 nucleotides: TGTGCCAGCAGCTTAGGGGTAGGGGAGATCTATGGCTACACCTTC. Translation: CASSLGVGEIYGYTF.

The chain has TRBV5-1 and TRBJ2-7; D is possibly TRBD2 (7 bases). Germline V CDR1 and CDR2: SGHRS, YFSETQ. The length of the CDR3 is 17 residues. Trimming pared 4 bases from V and 0 bases from J, leaving 20 bases between. The CDR3 region is CASSPREASGASYEQYF. CDR3 DNA: TGCGCCAGCAGCCCCCGGGAGGCGTCGGGGGCCTCCTACGAGCAGTACTTC.

V and J are TRBV12-3 or TRBV12-4 and TRBJ2-1, with 14 nucleotides matching TRBD2. J was trimmed by 9 bases and V by 6 bases; bases with no gene match: 7. The CDR3 runs 15 residues. The CDR3: CASSPGLAGVAEQFF. CDR3 DNA: TGTGCCAGCAGCCCGGGACTAGCGGGAGTCGCTGAGCAGTTCTTC.

This clonotype has just a few counts. An end of the junction does not agree with germline; a read error may underlie this. The chain uses TRBV3-1 and TRBJ1-1, with 8 bases lining up with TRBD1. The CDR3 runs to 14 residues. Germline loops: CDR1 LGHDT, CDR2 YNNKEL (reference sequence). CDR3: CASSQQGANTEAFF. In DNA form, the CDR3 reads TGTGCCAGCAGCCAACAGGGGGCGAACACTGAAGCTTTTTTT.

In its sample, this clonotype was seen a few times. The V call is TRBV18, the J call TRBJ2-3, with D unresolved. CDR1 KGHSH and CDR2 LQKENI come from the germline V gene. V lost 2 bases, J lost 5 bases, and 2 bases lay in between. The CDR3 length is 11 residues. CDR3 DNA sequence: TGTGCCAGCTCACCAGGAGATACGCAGTATTTT. Translation: CASSPGDTQYF.

The rearrangement joins TRBV12-3 or TRBV12-4 to TRBJ2-7; D might be TRBD1 (6 bases). This CDR3 is built from 16 residues. The V gene lost 6 bases and the J gene lost 1 base, with 19 bases spanning the gap. The CDR3 is CASSHSFPGQSYEQYF. CDR3 nucleotides: TGTGCCAGCAGCCATAGTTTTCCCGGACAGTCCTACGAGCAGTACTTC.

This clonotype was seen a single time. This rearrangement joins TRBV14 to TRBJ1-4, with D uncertain. The CDR3 spans 14 residues. V shed 0 bases and J shed 8 bases, with 10 bases lying between them. From germline, CDR1 is SGHDN and CDR2 FVKESK. The CDR3 loop is CASSQDVRGEKLFF. Written as DNA, the CDR3 is TGTGCCAGCAGCCAAGATGTCCGGGGAGAAAAACTGTTTTTT.

By sample fraction, this clonotype is medium-sized. This rearrangement joins TRBV7-2 to TRBJ2-7; 8 bases agree with TRBD1. The junction had 5 bases not matched to a gene; V was cut back by 4 bases and J by 6 bases. The CDR3 runs to 13 residues. In germline, CDR1 is SGHTA, CDR2 FQGNSA. CDR3 region: CASSSIQGGEQYF. The CDR3 nucleotides are TGTGCCAGCAGCTCCATACAGGGGGGCGAGCAGTACTTC.

This clonotype has just a few counts. The chain employs TRBV2 and TRBJ1-1; tentatively, D is TRBD1 (5 bases). This CDR3 is 13 amino acids long. Trimming took off 7 bases at V and 4 bases at J, with 13 bases between the two ends. CDR1 and CDR2 from the germline V gene are SNHLY and FYNNEI. The CDR3 DNA reads as TGTGCCAGCATTCCGGGTAGGGGCACTGAAGCTTTCTTT. Its translation is CASIPGRGTEAFF.